The 12 T cell receptor beta chains below come from one sample, sequenced in a study of vaccination effects on CD4 cells after COVID-19. What these receptors recognize is not known. Clones were sequenced by immunoSEQ multiplex PCR, and TCRdb holds only the in-frame ones, with some missing. Of about 73,000 clones in the sample, 60% to 75% are singletons; the top ten hold 2.5% to 3%. Peptide-pool stimulation followed by sequencing identified expanded antigen-specific CD4+ clonotypes in the ViraFEST assay. Isolating CD4+ T cells followed roughly ten days of culture. Vaccinees lacked prior SARS-CoV-2 infection and tested negative for nucleocapsid antibodies. The source was CD4+ T cells from PBMCs cultured with HCoV-NL63 spike peptides, collected before COVID-19 vaccination. All receptors derive from a human donor who received a COVID-19 vaccine.

This clone was counted only a few times. The genes are TRBV18 and TRBJ1-1, with 7 bases identical to TRBD1. CDR3 size: 14 residues. The germline gives CDR1 KGHSH, CDR2 LQKENI. J lost 4 bases, V lost 4 bases, and 6 bases had no gene match. The CDR3 nucleotides read TGTGCCAGCTCACTACAAAGGGGGCGCACTGAAGCTTTCTTT. Translating gives CASSLQRGRTEAFF.

The J gene is TRBJ2-3, the V gene TRBV5-1; 9 bases line up with TRBD2. This CDR3 region has 16 residues. Germline values: CDR1 SGHRS, CDR2 YFSETQ. Germline trimming cut 5 bases from V and 3 bases from J; bases unmatched to any gene: 10. CDR3 bases: TGCGCCAGCAGGGGATCACCGGGACTAGCTACAGATACGCAGTATTTT. Translation gives CASRGSPGLATDTQYF.

This chain uses TRBV4-3 with TRBJ2-2; 7 bases match TRBD1. The germline CDR1 and CDR2 sequences are LGHNA and YSLEER. The CDR3 spans 15 residues. Trimming took 4 bases from V and 6 from J; bases not matched to a gene: 8. The CDR3 nucleotides are TGCGCCAGCAGCCTACGCGACAGGGTCCCCGGGGAGCTGTTTTTT. This translates into CASSLRDRVPGELFF.

The chain carries TRBV28 and TRBJ2-3, with 7 nucleotides matching TRBD2. V shed 4 bases, J shed 5 bases, and the junction held 9 bases outside the gene matches. CDR3 size: 15 residues. Germline CDR1 is MDHEN and CDR2 is SYDVKM. The CDR3 region has the DNA TGTGCCAGCAGTTCCAGCGGGGCTCGGCGAGATACGCAGTATTTT. This translates into CASSSSGARRDTQYF.

This chain joins TRBV9 and TRBJ2-3; 7 bases are shared with TRBD1. There are 14 residues in the CDR3. V dropped 2 bases and J dropped 2; count of bases not matched to a gene: 2. Germline CDR1 is SGDLS and CDR2 is YYNGEE. In DNA form, the CDR3 reads TGTGCCAGCAGCGTGACAGGGAACACAGATACGCAGTATTTT. Residues: CASSVTGNTDTQYF.

The chain's CDR3 is CASSETGTSLEKLFF. As DNA, the CDR3 is TGTGCCAGTAGTGAAACCGGGACCAGCCTTGAAAAACTGTTTTTT. The chain carries TRBV19 and TRBJ1-4; D is perhaps TRBD1 (5 bases). Trimming left V 5 bases short and J 7 bases short, with 17 bases between. The CDR3 consists of 15 residues. Germline values: CDR1 LNHDA, CDR2 SQIVND (reference sequence).

The rearrangement joins TRBV5-1 to TRBJ2-3, with D possibly being TRBD1 (5 bases). Germline CDR1 SGHRS, CDR2 YFSETQ. The length of the CDR3 is 15 residues. V was pared by 0 bases and J by 6 bases, with 14 bases between. This chain's CDR3 is CASSLVAGYGDTQYF. The CDR3 bases are TGCGCCAGCAGCTTGGTGGCAGGGTATGGGGATACGCAGTATTTT.

The chain has TRBV2 and TRBJ2-2; no firm D call. The CDR3 covers 14 residues. Germline CDR1 is SNHLY and CDR2 is FYNNEI. V lost 7 bases and J 5 bases, leaving 14 bases between the germline ends. The DNA of the CDR3 is TGTGCCAGCACCACGTGGATAACTACCGGGGAGCTGTTTTTT. As protein: CASTTWITTGELFF.

The chain is built from TRBV28 and TRBJ1-1, with D maybe TRBD1 (5 bases). Germline assignment: CDR1 MDHEN and CDR2 SYDVKM. The CDR3 sequence is 15 residues long. Trimming pared 5 bases from V and 6 bases from J, leaving 19 bases between. The CDR3 sequence is CASSPPSGSGPEAFF. CDR3 sequence (DNA): TGTGCCAGCAGTCCGCCCTCAGGGTCTGGCCCTGAAGCTTTCTTT.

The chain carries TRBV7-2 and TRBJ2-5, with D tentatively TRBD2 (5 bases). The length of the CDR3 is 14 residues. Trimming left V 3 bases short and J 5 bases short, with 13 bases between. The germline gives CDR1 SGHTA, CDR2 FQGNSA. The CDR3 region is CASSLGRGLETQYF. The DNA of the CDR3 is TGTGCCAGCAGCTTGGGGAGAGGCCTGGAGACCCAGTACTTC.

The chain uses TRBV5-6 and TRBJ1-2; no firm D call. Germline V gene lookup returns CDR1 SGHDT and CDR2 YYEEEE. The CDR3 covers 13 residues. V lost 1 base to trimming and J lost 4 bases, with 8 bases between them. CDR3 protein: CASSLRAVYGYTF. The CDR3 coding sequence is TGTGCCAGCAGCTTGCGGGCAGTCTATGGCTACACCTTC.

This clone occurred a few times. J is TRBJ1-2 and V is TRBV27, with TRBD1 matching over 7 bases. There are 16 residues in the CDR3. V lost 5 bases, J lost 6 bases, and 15 bases stayed unmatched. CDR1 MNHEY and CDR2 SMNVEV come from the germline V gene (reference sequence). The CDR3 coding sequence is TGTGCCAGCAGTCCCGACCTTAGGGGGCTGAGGAATGGCTACACCTTC. Amino acid sequence: CASSPDLRGLRNGYTF.